This T cell receptor beta chain was captured by sequencing in a study of spatial heterogeneity in lung cancer. Study as a whole: Detection consistently captured more beta-chain sequences than alpha-chain sequences.

Germline CDR1 and CDR2: SGHRS and YFSETQ. This CDR3 contains 12 residues. V lost 0 bases to trimming and J lost 5 bases, with 5 bases between them. This sample's time point: sample taken at primary tumor resection. TCRs were sequenced from unsorted whole RNA of tumor, nontumor lung or PBMC. Each TCR cDNA molecule bore a unique molecular identifier. TCRdb recomputed calls from the 5' RACE reads with MiXCR, one row per CDR3 protein. The sample comprises around 89,000 distinct CDR3 sequences, around 12% of which are singletons, and about two fifths rests with the top ten. At least ten counts were recorded for this clonotype.

Sequenced here: PBMCs, sampled at surgery. The chain combines TRBV5-1 with TRBJ2-5; D not resolved. The source of this sequence is a male donor with early-stage non-small cell lung cancer. The CDR3 nucleotides read TGCGCCAGCAGCTTGGGTCTGGAGACCCAGTACTTC. Protein sequence: CASSLGLETQYF.